This is a list of T cell receptor beta chains from one sample in a study of T cell repertoires in cytomegalovirus infection. TCRdb processed the reads anew with MiXCR; each CDR3 protein has one entry. The sample holds around 900,000 distinct CDR3 sequences, roughly 31% seen once. No antigens are known for them. Specimen: cultured CD8+ T cells from PBMCs, collected from culture after CMV antigen stimulation. The source of these receptors is a human donor in good health (CMV status not recorded). Some clones in this sample may be carry-over from other donors' samples. The CDR3 runs from the conserved cysteine through the conserved F or W. The D gene is left open where the match is weak. Size is stated for part of the rows, as once, few or many counts, or as a class when the clone is expanded.

TRBJ2-7,TRBD1,.,TRBV4-1,16,CASSQGGDRLLNEQYF,TGCGCCAGCAGCCAAGGGGGGGACAGGCTCTTGAACGAGCAGTACTTC
TRBJ2-7,.,few,TRBV27,15,CASSQSSWESYEQYF,TGTGCCAGCAGTCAAAGTTCCTGGGAATCCTACGAGCAGTACTTC
TRBJ2-3,TRBD1,few,TRBV6-2/TRBV6-3,15,CASSPYLDRPDTQYF,TGTGCCAGCAGTCCATACCTGGACAGGCCAGATACGCAGTATTTT
TRBJ1-5,TRBD1,once,TRBV20-1,15,CSAFRDRGPRQPQHF,TGCAGTGCATTCCGGGACAGGGGGCCTAGGCAGCCCCAGCATTTT
TRBJ2-1,TRBD1,.,TRBV10-3,16,CAISESGQVPYNEQFF,TGTGCCATCAGTGAGTCAGGACAGGTTCCCTACAATGAGCAGTTCTTC
TRBJ2-1,TRBD2,.,TRBV5-6,17,CASSSLAGATPFNEQFF,TGTGCCAGCAGCTCGCTAGCGGGGGCCACCCCCTTCAATGAGCAGTTCTTC
TRBJ1-2,.,few,TRBV7-4,15,CASSHLGAGNYGYTF,TGTGCCAGCAGCCACTTAGGGGCGGGAAACTATGGCTACACCTTC
TRBJ2-7,TRBD1,.,TRBV5-4,16,CASQNLGQGKVGEQYF,TGTGCCAGCCAAAACCTGGGACAGGGGAAGGTTGGCGAGCAGTACTTC
TRBJ2-4,.,many,TRBV11-2,19,CASSPKWYLGIEITNIQYF,TGTGCCAGCAGCCCAAAGTGGTACCTAGGCATCGAGATCACAAACATTCAGTACTTC
TRBJ2-5,.,.,TRBV6-5,16,CASSYSLQGGVETQYF,TGTGCCAGCAGTTACTCTCTTCAGGGTGGCGTAGAGACCCAGTACTTC
TRBJ2-5,.,many,TRBV7-6,14,CASSFDDYQETQYF,TGTGCCAGCAGCTTCGATGACTACCAAGAGACCCAGTACTTC
TRBJ1-5,.,.,TRBV28,15,CASSSTETSNQPQHF,TGTGCCAGCAGCTCGACAGAGACTAGCAATCAGCCCCAGCATTTT
TRBJ1-2,.,.,TRBV20-1,14,CRAPPGWENYGYTF,TGCCGTGCCCCCCCGGGCTGGGAAAACTATGGCTACACCTTC
TRBJ2-7,.,.,TRBV5-4,13,CASSLLPSYEQYF,TGTGCCAGCAGCTTGCTCCCCTCCTACGAGCAGTACTTC
TRBJ2-3,TRBD2,once,TRBV2,17,CASRDSRTSGGVDTQYF,TGTGCCAGCAGGGACTCCAGGACGAGCGGGGGGGTAGATACGCAGTATTTT
TRBJ2-7,.,.,TRBV6-5,14,CASSYGAGNHEQYF,TGTGCCAGCAGTTACGGGGCAGGGAACCACGAGCAGTACTTC